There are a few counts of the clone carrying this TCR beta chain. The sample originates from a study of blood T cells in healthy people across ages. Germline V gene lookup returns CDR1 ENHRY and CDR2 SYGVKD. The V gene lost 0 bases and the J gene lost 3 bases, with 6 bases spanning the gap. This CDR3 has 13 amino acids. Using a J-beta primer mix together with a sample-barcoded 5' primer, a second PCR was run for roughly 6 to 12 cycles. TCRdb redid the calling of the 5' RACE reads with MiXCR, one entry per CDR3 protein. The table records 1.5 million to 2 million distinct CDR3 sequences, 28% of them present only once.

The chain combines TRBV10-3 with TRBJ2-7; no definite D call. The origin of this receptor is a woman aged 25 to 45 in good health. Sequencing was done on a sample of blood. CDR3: CAISESNHYEQYF. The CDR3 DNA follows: TGTGCCATCAGTGAGTCTAATCACTACGAGCAGTACTTC.